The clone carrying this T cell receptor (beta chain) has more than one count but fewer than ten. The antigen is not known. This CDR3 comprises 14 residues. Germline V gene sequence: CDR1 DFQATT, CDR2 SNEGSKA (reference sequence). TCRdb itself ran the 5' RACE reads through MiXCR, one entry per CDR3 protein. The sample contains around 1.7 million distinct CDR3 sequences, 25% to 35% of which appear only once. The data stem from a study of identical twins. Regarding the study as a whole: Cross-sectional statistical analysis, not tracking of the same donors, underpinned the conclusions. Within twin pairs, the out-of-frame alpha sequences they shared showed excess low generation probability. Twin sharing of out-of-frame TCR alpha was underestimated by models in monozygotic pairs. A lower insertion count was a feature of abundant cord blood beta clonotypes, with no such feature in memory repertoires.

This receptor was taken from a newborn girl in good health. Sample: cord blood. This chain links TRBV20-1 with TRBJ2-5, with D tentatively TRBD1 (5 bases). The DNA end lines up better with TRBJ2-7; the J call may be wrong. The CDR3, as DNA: TGCAGTGCTAGGAGCTACGACAGAGTCCACGAGCAGTACTTC. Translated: CSARSYDRVHEQYF.